This T cell receptor (beta chain) was observed in a study of radiation and T cells in renal cell carcinoma (dated by TCRdb to 2018 to 2021). Study-wide context: Samples were obtained from a clinical trial, in which 15 Gy stereotactic body radiation therapy was delivered to primary renal cell carcinomas and nephrectomy was performed 4 weeks later. TCR beta sequencing covered 50 to 55 samples in total, comprising around 25 tumors and some 27 peripheral blood samples. In the 40 to 60 samples combined, 4 million to 5 million unique CDR3 nucleotide sequences were found, encoding 2.5 million or so unique CDR3 amino acid sequences. General study outcomes and caveats: Because pretreatment tumor biopsies were not available, the baseline intratumoral presence of clonotypes could not be determined. Tracking of blood repertoire dynamics stopped at approximately 4 weeks after treatment, with no follow-up past that point. Top tumor clonotypes rose in blood from baseline to 2 weeks post-radiation, then contracted by 4 weeks, suggesting transient expansion of tumor-resident clones. Effects of radiation dose or scheduling on the TCR repertoire could not be addressed with the single-armed trial design.

CDR1 and CDR2 were assigned from the germline V gene as SGHNT and YENEEA. CDR3 length: 17 amino acids, cysteine to phenylalanine. Just the 51-base CDR3 DNA is kept, in frame starting at base 1. Trimming at the junction amounts to 5 bases on V and 0 bases on J, and the germline ends lie 18 bases apart. With respect to this clone: Its antigen is not yet known. Base quality data are lacking; no much larger clone is found one base away.

This specimen's time point label, per the study, means: baseline pretreatment blood. The treatment or condition label, read with the paper, signifies: 15 Gy SBRT to primary tumor, nephrectomy 4 weeks later. To follow tumor-enriched clonotypes, peripheral blood was collected serially from radiation-treated patients at baseline and again at 2 weeks and 4 weeks after SBRT. Every patient had renal cell carcinoma of clear cell pathology. Genomic DNA for TCR sequencing was prepared using the QIAamp DNA Blood Mini Kit (Qiagen). The analyses included only samples that passed all quality control checks. Following the manufacturer's recommendations, the immunoSEQ kit was used to generate TCR beta libraries from genomic DNA. Library preparation used a first multiplex PCR with proprietary primers, then a second PCR adding unique barcodes, with bead cleanups after each round. Each sample batch included a kit-provided positive control reaction and a negative control reaction. The final libraries were assessed on an Agilent 4200 TapeStation D1000 ScreenTape, pooled by volume, and quantified by qPCR. Sequencing ran on an Illumina NextSeq500 with a MidOutput 150-cycle cartridge, using 156 Read1 and 15 Index1 cycles with kit custom primers. The pooled library was loaded at roughly 0.93 pM, with a 20% PhiX control spiked in. Regarding the original processing steps: The vendor-processed data were analyzed in R, and a clonotype was defined as all T cells that share the same CDR3 nucleotide sequence. For clone abundance analyses, frequencies were normalized to the 10,000 most abundant clones in each sample. Before analysis, public T cell clones were removed, and these numbered fewer than six per sample on average. Tumor-enriched clonotypes and baseline blood-enriched clonotypes were defined as those with an abundance difference of at least 32-fold between compartments. Clonotypes expanded or contracted between blood time points were identified with a beta-binomial differential abundance model. Tumor-blood repertoire similarity was measured with the Baroni-Urbani and Buser coefficient, and group comparisons used two-tailed Wilcoxon tests in R. TCRdb took this table from immuneACCESS and kept in-frame rearrangements with V and J called. Such tables lack part of the clones; where checked against another copy, unresolved V genes explain under half of the gap, and the rest is unexplained. That table gives V, J and clone size, and the DNA gave D and trimming. Within this sample are tens of thousands of clones, with over 70% of them counted one time only. About 7.1% of the sample is in the top ten clones.

The clonotype comes from a man aged 55 to 70 with renal cell carcinoma. Source: blood, taken from a patient whose treatment included radiotherapy and nephrectomy. This chain joins TRBV11-3 to TRBJ2-3; matching of 5 bases hints at TRBD2 as the D gene. The CDR3 reads CASSLGFLEVSTDTQYF. The DNA reads as follows: TGTGCCAGCAGCCTTGGTTTCTTGGAGGTGAGCACAGATACGCAGTATTTT.